This TCR beta chain comes out of a study of follicular helper T cells after annual influenza vaccination. Findings and limits, study-wide: ICOS-CD38- cTfh most often held earlier Day 7 ICOS+CD38+ clones. Plasmablast frequency change correlated with clonality change in ICOS+CD38+ cTfh.

Worth noting for this clone: Its antigen is not identified.

The data were produced by immunoSEQ multiplex PCR, yet TCRdb's version contains in-frame clones alone and is incomplete. The table records more than 6,500 clones, 70% to 90% of them present only once. CDR1 is SNHLY, CDR2 FYNNEI, per germline. This CDR3 region has 13 residues. V shed 8 bases and J shed 5 bases, with 13 bases lying between them. Time point: 2014-2015 season, 7 days after vaccination. Donors with HIV/AIDS, active malignancy, immunomodulators or active illness were excluded. Between about 40 and 110 mL of blood was drawn per time point. Sequenced here: CXCR5+ CD38- circulating T follicular helper cells from blood, sampled 7 days after influenza vaccination. Specified subset: circulating Tfh, non-naive CD4+CXCR5+PD-1+ (ICOS+CD38+ or ICOS-CD38-). The chain couples TRBV2 to TRBJ1-5; possible D gene TRBD1, 6 bases. The source is an adult who received the influenza vaccine. The CDR3 region has the DNA TGTGCCAGCCGTTCAGGGGAGGATCAGCCCCAGCATTTT. Translation: CASRSGEDQPQHF.